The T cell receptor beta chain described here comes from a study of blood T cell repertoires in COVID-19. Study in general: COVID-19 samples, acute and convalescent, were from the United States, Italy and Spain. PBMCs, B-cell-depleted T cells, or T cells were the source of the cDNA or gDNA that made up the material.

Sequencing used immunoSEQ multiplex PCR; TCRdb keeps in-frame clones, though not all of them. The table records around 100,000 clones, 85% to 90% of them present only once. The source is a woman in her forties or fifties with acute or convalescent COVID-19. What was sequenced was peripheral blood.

The CDR3 protein is CASSHRTSGDTQYF. The CDR3, as DNA: TGTGCCAGCAGCCACCGGACTAGCGGAGATACGCAGTATTTT. The rearrangement joins TRBV5-4 to TRBJ2-3, with TRBD2 matching 10 bases. V was clipped by 4 bases and J by 5 bases; unmatched bases: 4. CDR1 and CDR2 from the germline V gene are SGHNT and YYREEE (reference sequence). The CDR3 length is 14 residues.